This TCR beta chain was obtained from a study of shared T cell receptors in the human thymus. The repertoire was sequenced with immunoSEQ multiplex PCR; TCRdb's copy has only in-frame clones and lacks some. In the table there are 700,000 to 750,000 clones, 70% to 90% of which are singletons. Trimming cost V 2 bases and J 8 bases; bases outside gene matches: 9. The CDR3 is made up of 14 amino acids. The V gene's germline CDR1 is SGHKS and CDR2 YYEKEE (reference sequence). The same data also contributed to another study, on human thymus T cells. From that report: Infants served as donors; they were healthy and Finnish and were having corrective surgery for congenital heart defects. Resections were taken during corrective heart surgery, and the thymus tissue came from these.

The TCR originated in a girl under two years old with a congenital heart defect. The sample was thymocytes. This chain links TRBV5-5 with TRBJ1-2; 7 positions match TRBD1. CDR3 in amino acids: CASSLNRGLEGYTF. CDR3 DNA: TGTGCCAGCAGCTTAAACAGGGGCCTCGAGGGCTACACCTTC.